This T cell receptor (beta chain) comes out of a study of synovial regulatory T cells in juvenile arthritis. General study points: Synovial Teff and blood CPL repertoires partially overlapped with iaTreg TCR repertoires, which were largely patient-private.

Germline-derived CDR1 and CDR2 are SGHTS and YDEGEE. The length of the CDR3 is 16 residues. No DNA is recorded. Here immunoSEQ multiplex PCR was the method, and the copy in TCRdb shows in-frame clones only, minus some. The sample spans about 10,000 clones; the ten largest clones claim 0.93%. Frequency places this clone as medium-sized. The antigen remains undetermined. This clonotype was sampled from a donor under 30 with juvenile idiopathic arthritis. The gene calls are TRBV5-8 and TRBJ1-5; TCRdb's assignment of TRBD1 cannot be checked, as there is no DNA. Sequenced: Treg cells from blood. Subset meaning: remaining (HLA-DR-negative) circulating blood Treg cells. CDR3 protein: CASSPWTGVRNQPQHF.